Presented here are 26 T cell receptor beta chains from one specimen sequenced in a study of cytomegalovirus exposure and HLA in healthy donors. This table comes from immunoSEQ multiplex PCR, and its TCRdb copy is limited to in-frame clones, with some not included. The repertoire consists of 250,000 or so clones, with roughly 90% occurring once and the leading ten covering approximately 0.34%. The sample consisted of PBMCs. Receptor source: a woman aged 18-30 years in good health and CMV-seronegative.

The rearrangement uses TRBV10-2 and TRBJ1-1; D is perhaps TRBD1 (5 bases). The CDR3 runs 15 residues. Germline CDR1 is WSHSY and CDR2 is SAAADI. The germline V and J ends were trimmed by 0 bases and 0 bases, with 8 bases remaining between them. CDR3 region: CASSESGALNTEAFF. For the CDR3, the DNA is TGCGCCAGCAGTGAGTCAGGGGCCCTGAACACTGAAGCTTTCTTT.

This clone was found once. The chain is built from TRBV28 and TRBJ2-1, with 10 bases identical to TRBD1. Germline CDR1 and CDR2: MDHEN and SYDVKM. There are 17 residues in the CDR3. V lost 3 bases to trimming and J lost 7 bases; unmatched junction nucleotides: 12. The CDR3 DNA follows: TGTGCCAGCAGTTTGCGGCCGACAGGGGGCGCGGGGAATGAGCAGTTCTTC. Its protein is CASSLRPTGGAGNEQFF.

This CDR3 is CASSHRGYTF. For the CDR3, the DNA is TGTGCCAGCAGCCACAGGGGCTACACCTTC. The genes are TRBV7-9 and TRBJ1-2, with D perhaps TRBD1 (5 bases). CDR1 is SEHNR, CDR2 FQNEAQ, per germline (reference sequence). The germline V and J ends were trimmed by 5 bases and 8 bases, with 6 bases remaining between them. The CDR3 consists of 10 residues.

This chain links TRBV7-9 with TRBJ1-3; D perhaps matches TRBD1 (5 bases). The CDR3 is 16 residues long. Trimming pared 2 bases from V and 1 base from J, leaving 12 bases between. The germline V gene has CDR1 SEHNR and CDR2 FQNEAQ (reference sequence). DNA of the CDR3: TGTGCCAGCAGCTTACGTCTGACAGTTTCTGGAAACACCATATATTTT. It codes for CASSLRLTVSGNTIYF.

CDR3 DNA: TGTGCCAGCAGATCCGGGACAGGGCCTCTCTATGGCTACACCTTC. As protein: CASRSGTGPLYGYTF. The rearrangement links TRBV27 to TRBJ1-2; 9 bases align to TRBD1. The CDR3 extends over 15 amino acids. Trimming at V came to 6 bases and at J to 4 bases, leaving 9 bases not matched to a gene. Germline CDR1 is MNHEY and CDR2 is SMNVEV (reference sequence).

A remark on this clone: This same CDR3 is encoded by further DNA sequences in the sample. CDR3 sequence reads: CASSYSRGGTEAFF. The CDR3 DNA follows: TGTGCCAGCAGTTACTCGAGAGGGGGCACTGAAGCTTTCTTT. V is TRBV6-5 and J is TRBJ1-1, with D tentatively TRBD1 (6 bases). Trimming pared 0 bases from V and 4 bases from J, leaving 9 bases between. CDR1 MNHEY and CDR2 SVGAGI come from the germline V gene. The CDR3 runs 14 residues.

This chain links TRBV28 with TRBJ2-2; 9 nucleotides match TRBD1. CDR1 is MDHEN and CDR2 is SYDVKM in the germline V gene. Trimming removed 6 bases from V and 3 bases from J; junction bases left unmatched: 14. There are 18 residues in the CDR3. CDR3 DNA sequence: TGTGCCAGCAGAAGGGACAGGGTATTTTCCTTGGACACCGGGGAGCTGTTTTTT. Translating gives CASRRDRVFSLDTGELFF.

The CDR3 DNA reads TGCAGCGTTGATACGGACTATGGCTACACCTTC. Amino acid sequence: CSVDTDYGYTF. The genes are TRBV29-1 and TRBJ1-2; unclear D gene. CDR1 is SQVTM, CDR2 ANQGSEA, per germline. The CDR3 is 11 residues long. The V end lost 3 bases, the J end lost 3 bases, and 5 bases lay between the germline ends. Using reference TRBV29-1 and TRBJ1-2 for the parts outside the CDR3, the full variable domain is SAVISQKPSRDICQRGTSLTIQCQVDSQVTMMFWYRQQPGQSLTLIATANQGSEATYESGFVIDKFPISRPNLTFSTLTVSNMSPEDSSIYLCSVDTDYGYTFGSGTRLTVV.

In this sample, this clone turned up once. The chain combines TRBV20-1 with TRBJ2-1; perhaps TRBD1 as D (6 bases). V was trimmed by 6 bases and J by 8 bases, leaving 11 bases between them. Per the germline V gene, CDR1 is DFQATT and CDR2 is SNEGSKA (reference sequence). The CDR3 is 11 amino acids. CDR3 region: CSAMDSYEQFF. The CDR3 nucleotides read TGCAGTGCCATGGACAGCTATGAGCAGTTCTTC.

The chain couples TRBV7-9 to TRBJ1-4; TRBD1 matches 7 bases. After removal of 5 bases from V and 8 bases from J, the junction contained 11 bases not matched to a gene. Germline V gene lookup returns CDR1 SEHNR and CDR2 FQNEAQ (reference sequence). The CDR3 loop spans 15 amino acids. The CDR3: CASSISTGKSEKLFF. The CDR3 DNA reads as TGTGCCAGCAGCATTTCGACAGGGAAATCGGAAAAACTGTTTTTT.

The J gene is TRBJ2-1, the V gene TRBV11-2; tentative D call: TRBD1 (6 bases). Looked up from germline, CDR1 is SGHAT and CDR2 is FQNNGV. The CDR3 covers 16 residues. Between the trimmed V and J ends, which lost 4 bases and 2 bases, there was a span of 15 bases. CDR3 nucleotides: TGTGCCAGCAGCTCGCCGGACAGTGCTCCCTACAATGAGCAGTTCTTC. It codes for CASSSPDSAPYNEQFF.

The chain is built from TRBV30 and TRBJ2-2; 11 bases match TRBD2. The CDR3 consists of 14 residues. The J segment lost 6 bases and the V segment lost 3 bases, leaving 3 bases of the junction unmatched. The germline V gene encodes CDR1 GTSNPN and CDR2 SVGIG (reference sequence). The CDR3 sequence: CAWRVAGGPGELFF. The CDR3 DNA reads TGTGCCTGGAGAGTAGCGGGGGGGCCCGGGGAGCTGTTTTTT.

The gene calls are TRBV7-3 and TRBJ2-1, with TRBD2 matching 8 bases. This CDR3 is 16 amino acids long. The junction had 10 bases not matched to a gene; V was cut back by 5 bases and J by 4 bases. Germline-derived CDR1 and CDR2 are SGHTA and FQGTGA. The CDR3: CASSPTGGVMYNEQFF. The CDR3 DNA is TGTGCCAGCAGCCCGACCGGGGGGGTGATGTACAATGAGCAGTTCTTC.

The chain uses TRBV19 and TRBJ1-3; D ambiguous. Trimming removed 3 bases from V and 0 bases from J, with 6 bases in between. CDR1 is LNHDA and CDR2 is SQIVND in the germline V gene (reference sequence). This CDR3 region has 14 residues. This CDR3 is CASSMRVSGNTIYF. As DNA, the CDR3 is TGTGCCAGTAGTATGAGGGTCTCTGGAAACACCATATATTTT.

This rearrangement joins TRBV6-1 to TRBJ2-2; 9 bases match TRBD2. The V segment lost 4 bases and the J segment 2 bases; nucleotides outside the gene matches: 2. Germline CDR1 MNHNS, CDR2 SASEGT. The CDR3 runs to 15 residues. In nucleotides, the CDR3 is TGTGCCAGCAGTGTTAGCGGGGGTAACACCGGGGAGCTGTTTTTT. Translation: CASSVSGGNTGELFF.

The table lists this clone with a few counts. J is TRBJ2-7 and V is TRBV30; D remains ambiguous. The CDR3 is 12 residues long. Looked up from germline, CDR1 is GTSNPN and CDR2 is SVGIG (reference sequence). V lost 2 bases and J 3 bases, leaving 8 bases between the germline ends. The CDR3 bases are TGTGCCTGGAGTCCTCGTCGCTACGAGCAGTACTTC. This encodes CAWSPRRYEQYF.

This clone was recorded only once. The gene calls are TRBV15 and TRBJ1-2; 9 bases match TRBD1. The germline V gene has CDR1 LNHNV and CDR2 YYDKDF (reference sequence). V lost 0 bases, J lost 4 bases, and 12 bases stayed unmatched. CDR3 length equals 18 residues. The CDR3 is CATSRDRDRVGGPYGYTF. As DNA, the CDR3 is TGTGCCACCAGCAGAGATCGGGACAGGGTGGGGGGACCCTATGGCTACACCTTC.

The V and J genes are TRBV4-1 and TRBJ2-1; 7 bases line up with TRBD1. V gave up 3 bases and J gave up 7 bases; unmatched junction bases: 9. CDR1 MGHRA and CDR2 YSYEKL come from the germline V gene. The CDR3 consists of 15 residues. Here the CDR3 DNA reads TGCGCCAGCAGCCATTTAACTACAGGGGAGAATGAGCAGTTCTTC. This gives the protein CASSHLTTGENEQFF.

This clone was recorded once. The chain links TRBV18 to TRBJ2-3; 13 positions agree with TRBD2. The CDR3 spans 15 residues. Trimming took 5 bases from V and 5 from J; bases not matched to a gene: 4. Germline V gene lookup returns CDR1 KGHSH and CDR2 LQKENI. CDR3 DNA sequence: TGTGCCAGCTCATCACTAGCGGGGGGGCAAGATACGCAGTATTTT. It codes for CASSSLAGGQDTQYF. Complete variable domain (other parts from reference TRBV18 and TRBJ2-3): NAGVMQNPRHLVRRRGQEARLRCSPMKGHSHVYWYRQLPEEGLKFMVYLQKENIIDESGMPKERFSAEFPKEGPSILRIQQVVRGDSAAYFCASSSLAGGQDTQYFGPGTRLTVL.

V gene TRBV2 combines with J gene TRBJ1-2, with 7 bases matching TRBD1. The germline CDR1 and CDR2 sequences are SNHLY and FYNNEI. The CDR3 is 14 amino acids. The V gene end was trimmed by 0 bases and the J gene end by 4 bases; junction bases not matched to a gene: 2. The CDR3 region has the DNA TGTGCCAGCAGTGAAGCACAGGGGATCTATGGCTACACCTTC. It is translated as CASSEAQGIYGYTF. The full variable domain, in which reference TRBV2 and TRBJ1-2 provide the parts outside the CDR3, is EPEVTQTPSHQVTQMGQEVILRCVPISNHLYFYWYRQILGQKVEFLVSFYNNEISEKSEIFDDQFSVERPDGSNFTLKIRSTKLEDSAMYFCASSEAQGIYGYTFGSGTRLTVV.

The chain combines TRBV27 with TRBJ1-1, with D perhaps matching TRBD1 (5 bases). Trimming stripped 4 bases from V and 4 bases from J, with 16 bases between. From germline, CDR1 is MNHEY and CDR2 SMNVEV (reference sequence). This CDR3 comprises 15 residues. Here the CDR3 DNA reads TGTGCCAGCAGTTCCCGCAGGGACTCTGGCACTGAAGCTTTCTTT. Translation: CASSSRRDSGTEAFF.

This clone was found once. The V and J genes are TRBV7-8 and TRBJ2-1; a weak D match, TRBD2 (5 bases). CDR3 length: 12 residues. The V and J ends lost 5 bases and 13 bases respectively, with 15 bases between them. The germline CDR1 and CDR2 sequences are SGHVS and FQNEAQ. In nucleotides, the CDR3 is TGTGCCAGCAGCCCGGGGTCGAAACTTCAGTTCTTC. It is translated as CASSPGSKLQFF.

This clone has just a few counts. The rearrangement joins TRBV11-2 to TRBJ2-1, with 11 nucleotides matching TRBD2. Per germline, CDR1 SGHAT and CDR2 FQNNGV. The CDR3 consists of 14 residues. Trimming removed 0 bases from V and 13 bases from J; junction bases left unmatched: 5. For the CDR3, the DNA is TGTGCCAGCAGCTTAGATAGACTAGCGGGGAGTCAGTTCTTC. Protein: CASSLDRLAGSQFF. Supplemented by reference TRBV11-2 and TRBJ2-1, the full variable domain reads EAGVAQSPRYKIIEKRQSVAFWCNPISGHATLYWYQQILGQGPKLLIQFQNNGVVDDSQLPKDRFSAERLKGVDSTLKIQPAKLEDSAVYLCASSLDRLAGSQFFGPGTRLTVL.

In its sample, this clone was seen once. The chain links TRBV19 to TRBJ2-7, with TRBD1 as a possible D gene (6 bases). Trimming pared 10 bases from V and 7 bases from J, leaving 35 bases between. Per germline, CDR1 LNHDA and CDR2 SQIVND (reference sequence). The length of the CDR3 is 18 residues. The CDR3 bases are TGTGCCACTGGACCTCCCTATCGAGGACAGCTCGGGCTGTCTGAGCAGTACGTC. Translated: CATGPPYRGQLGLSEQYV.

The J gene is TRBJ1-5, the V gene TRBV19; tentatively, D is TRBD1 (5 bases). Trimming took 10 bases from V and 0 from J, leaving 16 bases between them. The CDR3 spans 15 residues. Germline CDR1 LNHDA, CDR2 SQIVND (reference sequence). The CDR3: CATTPGGNSNQPQHF. The CDR3 coding sequence is TGTGCCACTACCCCCGGGGGTAATAGCAATCAGCCCCAGCATTTT.

This clone was seen only once. The chain has TRBV11-2 and TRBJ1-5; D remains unclear. The CDR3 totals 13 residues. Trimming removed 2 bases from V and 6 bases from J, with 8 bases in between. Germline CDR1 is SGHAT and CDR2 is FQNNGV. The CDR3 sequence: CASSLRGSQPQHF. DNA for the CDR3: TGTGCCAGCAGCTTAAGAGGGAGTCAGCCCCAGCATTTT.